This T cell receptor beta chain was identified during a study of T cells after yellow fever vaccination. The CDR3 length is 12 residues. Deletions cut 7 bases from V and 3 bases from J, with 9 bases between. CDR1 is MNHNS, CDR2 SASEGT, per germline. TCRdb redid the calling of the 5' RACE reads with MiXCR, one entry per CDR3 protein. The sample yields 450,000 to 550,000 distinct CDR3 sequences, roughly 19% seen once. Specimen: PBMCs, collected 15 days after the yellow fever booster vaccination. This sequence originates from a man aged 25 to 40 who received the YFV17D yellow fever vaccine. The V gene is TRBV6-1, the J gene TRBJ1-1; no clear D. CDR3 DNA: TGTGCCAGCACGTACATGGACACTGAAGCTTTCTTT. Translated, it gives CASTYMDTEAFF.